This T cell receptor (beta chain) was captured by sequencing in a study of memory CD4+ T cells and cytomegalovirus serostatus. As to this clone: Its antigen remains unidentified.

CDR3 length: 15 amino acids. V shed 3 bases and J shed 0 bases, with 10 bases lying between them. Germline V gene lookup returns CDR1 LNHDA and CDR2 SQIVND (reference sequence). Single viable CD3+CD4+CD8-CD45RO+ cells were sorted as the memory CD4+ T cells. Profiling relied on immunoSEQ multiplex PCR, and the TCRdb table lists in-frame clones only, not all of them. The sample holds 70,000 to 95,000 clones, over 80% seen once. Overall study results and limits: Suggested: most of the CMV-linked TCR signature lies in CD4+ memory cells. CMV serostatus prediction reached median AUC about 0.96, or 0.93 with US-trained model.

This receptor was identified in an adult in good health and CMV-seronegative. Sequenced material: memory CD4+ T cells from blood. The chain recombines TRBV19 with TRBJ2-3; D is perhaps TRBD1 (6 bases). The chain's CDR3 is CASSIGQKSTDTQYF. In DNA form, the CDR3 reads TGTGCCAGTAGTATTGGACAGAAAAGCACAGATACGCAGTATTTT.